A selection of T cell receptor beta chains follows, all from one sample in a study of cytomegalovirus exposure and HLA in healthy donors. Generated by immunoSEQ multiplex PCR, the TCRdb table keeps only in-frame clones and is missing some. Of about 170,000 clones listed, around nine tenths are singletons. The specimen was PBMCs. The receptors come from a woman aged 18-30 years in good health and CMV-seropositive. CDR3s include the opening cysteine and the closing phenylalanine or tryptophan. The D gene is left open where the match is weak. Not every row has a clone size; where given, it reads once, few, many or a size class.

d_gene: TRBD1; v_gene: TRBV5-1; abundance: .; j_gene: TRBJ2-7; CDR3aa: CASSWSGRQGPRYEQYF; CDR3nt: TGCGCCAGCAGCTGGAGCGGAAGACAGGGCCCGAGGTACGAGCAGTACTTC
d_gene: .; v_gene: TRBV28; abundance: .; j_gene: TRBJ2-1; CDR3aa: CATVGQGRESGANEQFF; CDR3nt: TGTGCCACAGTGGGGCAGGGTAGAGAGTCAGGGGCCAATGAGCAGTTCTTC
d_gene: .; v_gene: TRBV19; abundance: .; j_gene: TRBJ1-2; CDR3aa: CASSAQTGGGYTF; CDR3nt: TGTGCCAGTAGTGCCCAGACTGGCGGAGGCTACACCTTC
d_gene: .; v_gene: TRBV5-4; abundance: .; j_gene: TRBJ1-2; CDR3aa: CASSLDRIDGYTF; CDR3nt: TGTGCCAGCAGCTTGGACAGGATTGATGGCTACACCTTC
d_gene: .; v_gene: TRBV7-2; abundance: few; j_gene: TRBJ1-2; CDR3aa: CASSPANYGYTF; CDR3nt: TGTGCCAGCAGCCCAGCTAACTATGGCTACACCTTC
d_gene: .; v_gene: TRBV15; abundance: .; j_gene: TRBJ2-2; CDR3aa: CATSREGSGWHGELFF; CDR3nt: TGTGCCACCAGCAGAGAAGGATCAGGGTGGCACGGGGAGCTGTTTTTT
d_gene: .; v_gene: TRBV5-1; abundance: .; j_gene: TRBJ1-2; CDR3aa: CASSELPGTSPLYGYTF; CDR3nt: TGCGCCAGCAGCGAACTTCCCGGGACATCTCCCCTCTATGGCTACACCTTC
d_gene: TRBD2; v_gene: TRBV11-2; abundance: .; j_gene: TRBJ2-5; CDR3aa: CASSLREKTHQETQYF; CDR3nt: TGTGCCAGCAGCTTGCGGGAGAAGACTCACCAAGAGACCCAGTACTTC
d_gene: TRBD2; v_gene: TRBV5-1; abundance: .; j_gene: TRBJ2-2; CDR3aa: CASSLPGLAGRGTGELFF; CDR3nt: TGCGCCAGCAGCTTGCCGGGACTAGCGGGACGGGGCACCGGGGAGCTGTTTTTT
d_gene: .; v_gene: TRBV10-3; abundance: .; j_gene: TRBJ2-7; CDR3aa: CAIKGREEDEQYF; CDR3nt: TGTGCCATCAAAGGCAGGGAGGAGGACGAGCAGTACTTC
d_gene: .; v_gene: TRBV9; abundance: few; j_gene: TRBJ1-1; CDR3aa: CASSPGRDTEAFF; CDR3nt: TGTGCCAGCTCTCCGGGAAGGGACACTGAAGCTTTCTTT